This T cell receptor (beta chain) was identified in a study of T cells in Graves' hyperthyroidism and ophthalmopathy. Trimming removed 1 base at V and 6 bases at J, with 19 bases between. Germline V lookup: CDR1 SGHTA, CDR2 FQGNSA. This CDR3 has 17 residues. The study, taken as a whole, reports: Ophthalmopathy was separated from stable hyperthyroidism by a 13 V-J model.

Researchers took RNA transcripts and amplified the TCR beta CDR3 regions from them. During a first-round RT-PCR of the TCR CDR3, the HTBI primer set was used. In TCRdb, the multiplex PCR reads were re-called with MiXCR into one record per CDR3 protein. The profile shows some 800,000 distinct CDR3 sequences, roughly 37% of them singletons. Absent ophthalmopathy progression within 18 months defined stable Graves' hyperthyroidism. Patients were excluded for uncontrolled infection, other autoimmune disease, pregnancy or lactation. The PBMCs studied were ones that came from around 10 ml fresh peripheral blood. This clonotype was seen a few times. Its matching antigen is unknown.

The chain has TRBV7-2 and TRBJ1-3; D unclear. This TCR was recovered from a man aged 18 to 29 with Graves' hyperthyroidism. Source material: blood. CDR3 sequence reads: CASSLVSTGNPLNTIYF. The CDR3 nucleotides read TGTGCCAGCAGCTTAGTTTCCACGGGGAATCCCCTAAACACCATATATTTT.